This entry describes one T cell receptor (beta chain). The data were obtained in a study of CD8 T cells in ankylosing spondylitis. The length of the CDR3 is 16 residues. V dropped 4 bases and J dropped 3; count of bases not matched to a gene: 8. Germline V gene data show CDR1 as SGHRS and CDR2 as YFSETQ. Quantitative 5'-RACE with molecular barcodes was used to make the TCR beta libraries. TCRdb fed the 5' RACE reads into MiXCR, producing one record per CDR3 protein. The sample lists some 130,000 distinct CDR3 sequences; roughly 8% were seen once. Input material: synovial fluid, either unsorted or a sorted T cell fraction (not recorded which). The sequence derives from a male donor with ankylosing spondylitis. The V call is TRBV5-1, the J call TRBJ2-1; TRBD2 aligns across 9 bases. The CDR3, as DNA: TGCGCCAGCAGCCCGACGACTAGCGGACACTACAATGAGCAGTTCTTC. It is translated as CASSPTTSGHYNEQFF.